This T cell receptor beta chain is drawn from a study of T cell changes during pregnancy in multiple sclerosis. In germline, CDR1 is MNHEY, CDR2 SMNVEV (reference sequence). The V gene lost 9 bases and the J gene lost 14 bases, with 28 bases spanning the gap. The CDR3 extends over 14 amino acids. TCRdb's table, derived via immunoSEQ multiplex PCR, lists solely in-frame clones and lacks some. The table records fewer than 25,000 clones, over 85% of them present only once. The genes are TRBV27 and TRBJ2-5; D is possibly TRBD2 (6 bases). This sequence originates from a female donor in good health, enrolled as a control in a pregnancy study. The starting material was CD8+ T cells from peripheral blood mononuclear cells, obtained in the third trimester of pregnancy. The CDR3 region is CASTKSGGVRPVYF. The CDR3 bases are TGTGCCAGTACCAAATCGGGCGGGGTAAGGCCAGTATACTTC.